This entry lists 21 T cell receptor beta chains sequenced from one sample in a study of spatial heterogeneity in lung cancer. In TCRdb, the 5' RACE reads were re-called with MiXCR into one record per CDR3 protein. The sample contains approximately 93,000 distinct CDR3 sequences, approximately 20% of which appear only once. Time point noted: blood at routine non-recurrence follow-up after resection. The sample in question was PBMCs, obtained at follow-up. The receptors derive from a male donor with early-stage non-small cell lung cancer.

This clonotype was counted between two and nine times. This chain joins TRBV5-4 and TRBJ2-3; 7 positions match TRBD2. The CDR3 has 14 amino acids. CDR1 is SGHNT and CDR2 is YYREEE in the germline V gene (reference sequence). Trimming at V came to 1 base and at J to 3 bases, leaving 2 bases not matched to a gene. CDR3 nucleotide sequence: TGTGCCAGCAGCTTGAATAGCGGGACAGATACGCAGTATTTT. It yields the protein CASSLNSGTDTQYF.

The rearrangement links TRBV30 to TRBJ2-7; TRBD2 matches 9 bases. The J segment lost 2 bases and the V segment lost 2 bases, leaving 10 bases of the junction unmatched. This CDR3 is built from 16 residues. The germline V gene encodes CDR1 GTSNPN and CDR2 SVGIG (reference sequence). The CDR3 here is CAWSLLSGGLPYEQYV. The CDR3 DNA follows: TGTGCCTGGAGTTTACTTAGCGGGGGACTCCCCTACGAGCAGTACGTC.

The table lists this clonotype with a few counts. The genes are TRBV6-5 and TRBJ2-5; 9 bases match TRBD1. This CDR3 region has 13 residues. The V gene's germline CDR1 is MNHEY and CDR2 SVGAGI. Trimming removed 6 bases from V and 4 bases from J; junction bases left unmatched: 3. For the CDR3, the DNA is TGTGCCAGCAGAACAGGGGGCGGAGAGACCCAGTACTTC. Protein: CASRTGGGETQYF.

V gene TRBV14 combines with J gene TRBJ2-6; D is uncertain. Germline V CDR1 and CDR2: SGHDN, FVKESK. The CDR3 has 16 amino acids. V shed 1 base and J shed 1 base, with 8 bases lying between them. The CDR3 nucleotides are TGTGCCAGCAGCCAAGGAGGAGTGTCTGGGGCCAACGTCCTGACTTTC. It codes for CASSQGGVSGANVLTF.

The sample holds a few counts of this clonotype. This chain joins TRBV20-1 and TRBJ2-7, with TRBD2 identical over 12 bases. The V and J ends lost 6 bases and 2 bases, in that order; junction bases with no gene match: 8. Germline V gene lookup returns CDR1 DFQATT and CDR2 SNEGSKA (reference sequence). The CDR3 is 15 residues long. As DNA, the CDR3 is TGCAGTGCACCGACTAGCGGGAGAACCCCCTACGAGCAGTACTTC. Protein sequence: CSAPTSGRTPYEQYF.

This chain links TRBV12-3 or TRBV12-4 with TRBJ1-2; D is unresolved. The length of the CDR3 is 11 residues. V lost 3 bases and J lost 9, with 8 bases in between. CDR3 sequence reads: CASSLGRRYTF. In DNA, the CDR3 is TGTGCCAGCAGTTTGGGGAGGCGCTACACCTTC.

V usage is TRBV19 and J usage is TRBJ2-3, with no clear D. Germline assignment: CDR1 LNHDA and CDR2 SQIVND (reference sequence). V was cut by 5 bases and J by 2 bases, with 11 bases left in between. There are 14 residues in the CDR3. The CDR3 DNA sequence: TGTGCCAGTAGTCCCCCCCGGACCACAGATACGCAGTATTTT. Translation: CASSPPRTTDTQYF.

With regard to this clonotype: At one boundary the junction diverges from the germline segment, which might be a read error. CDR3 sequence reads: CVSSPGQGIESGANVLTF. The CDR3 bases are TGTGTCAGCTCACCAGGACAGGGGATCGAATCTGGGGCCAACGTCCTGACTTTC. The genes are TRBV18 and TRBJ2-6; 9 nucleotides align to TRBD1. The CDR3 extends over 18 amino acids. CDR1 KGHSH and CDR2 LQKENI come from the germline V gene.

V and J are TRBV6-2 or TRBV6-3 and TRBJ1-1, with D tentatively TRBD1 (5 bases). The CDR3 consists of 13 residues. The V end was cut by 6 bases, the J end by 4 bases, with 12 bases between. Germline V CDR1 and CDR2: MNHEY, SVGEGT. The CDR3 bases are TGTGCCAGCAGGACAATGGGGACCACTGAAGCTTTCTTT. Protein product: CASRTMGTTEAFF.

This clonotype was detected ten times or more. The genes are TRBV24-1 and TRBJ2-3; 8 bases are shared with TRBD2. CDR1 KGHDR and CDR2 SFDVKD come from the germline V gene. Trimming removed 3 bases from V and 2 bases from J; junction bases left unmatched: 3. The CDR3 length is 15 residues. CDR3 DNA: TGTGCCACCAGTGATCCTAGCGGGCTCACAGATACGCAGTATTTT. Its protein is CATSDPSGLTDTQYF.

This clonotype was recorded once. V gene TRBV6-5 combines with J gene TRBJ1-5; D remains unclear. Germline-derived CDR1 and CDR2 are MNHEY and SVGAGI. This CDR3 is 14 amino acids long. Trimming pared 1 base from V and 3 bases from J, leaving 7 bases between. The CDR3 reads CASSYFGPNQPQHF. CDR3 nucleotides: TGTGCCAGCAGTTACTTCGGACCCAATCAGCCCCAGCATTTT.

The chain couples TRBV7-9 to TRBJ2-5; tentatively, D is TRBD2 (5 bases). Germline assignment: CDR1 SEHNR and CDR2 FQNEAQ (reference sequence). CDR3 length: 14 residues. V shed 5 bases and J shed 2 bases, with 12 bases lying between them. The CDR3 DNA is TGTGCCAGCAGCCCAGGACTCAGGCAAGAGACCCAGTACTTC. Translation gives CASSPGLRQETQYF.

At least ten counts were recorded for this clonotype. The chain is built from TRBV20-1 and TRBJ1-2; D not resolved. Between the trimmed V and J ends, which lost 3 bases and 0 bases, there was a span of 11 bases. This CDR3 is built from 14 residues. CDR1 and CDR2 (germline): DFQATT, SNEGSKA (reference sequence). The CDR3 loop is CSASRRAANYGYTF. The CDR3 nucleotides are TGCAGTGCTAGCCGGAGGGCAGCTAACTATGGCTACACCTTC.

V and J are TRBV18 and TRBJ2-5; D possibly uses TRBD1 or TRBD2 (5 bases each). Germline CDR1 is KGHSH and CDR2 is LQKENI. V dropped 5 bases and J dropped 4 bases, with 17 bases sitting between them. This CDR3 comprises 15 residues. The CDR3 protein is CASSSGPTRGETQYF. In DNA form, the CDR3 reads TGTGCCAGCTCATCGGGACCCACAAGGGGAGAGACCCAGTACTTC.

V is TRBV29-1 and J is TRBJ1-1, with D uncertain. The germline CDR1 and CDR2 sequences are SQVTM and ANQGSEA. Trimming removed 3 bases from V and 7 bases from J, with 24 bases in between. CDR3 length: 16 amino acids. The CDR3 DNA is TGCAGCGTTGATGGGAGGGCCGGCCATTTTGTTAGTGAAGCTTTCTTT. Amino acids: CSVDGRAGHFVSEAFF.

This clonotype was observed a handful of times. The chain links TRBV2 to TRBJ1-1; D perhaps matches TRBD1 (5 bases). The V end was cut by 2 bases, the J end by 0 bases, with 10 bases between. The CDR3 consists of 15 residues. The germline gives CDR1 SNHLY, CDR2 FYNNEI. Here the CDR3 DNA reads TGTGCCAGCAGTGAACAGGGTGCAATGAACACTGAAGCTTTCTTT. It codes for CASSEQGAMNTEAFF.

Only a few counts were recorded for this clonotype. The chain uses TRBV5-6 and TRBJ2-3; D remains ambiguous. Trimming removed 3 bases from V and 8 bases from J, with 10 bases in between. The length of the CDR3 is 12 residues. Germline V gene data show CDR1 as SGHDT and CDR2 as YYEEEE. CDR3 nucleotide sequence: TGTGCCAGCAGCTCACCTACGGGTACGCAGTATTTT. It encodes CASSSPTGTQYF.

The chain combines TRBV27 with TRBJ1-2; 7 bases are shared with TRBD1. The germline CDR1 and CDR2 sequences are MNHEY and SMNVEV (reference sequence). This CDR3 is built from 14 residues. Unmatched junction bases numbered 6, after V lost 3 bases and J lost 5 bases. The CDR3 is CASSLAGGEYGYTF. In nucleotides, the CDR3 is TGTGCCAGCAGTTTGGCAGGGGGAGAGTATGGCTACACCTTC.

This clonotype came up a few times. This chain uses TRBV5-1 with TRBJ1-4; perhaps TRBD1 as D (5 bases). Germline V gene lookup returns CDR1 SGHRS and CDR2 YFSETQ. The V and J ends lost 6 bases and 7 bases respectively, with 19 bases between them. This CDR3 has 15 amino acids. The CDR3 loop reads CASTLRGGPSEKLFF. The CDR3 bases are TGCGCCAGCACCCTAAGGGGAGGGCCGAGTGAAAAACTGTTTTTT. Complete variable domain (other parts from reference TRBV5-1 and TRBJ1-4): KAGVTQTPRYLIKTRGQQVTLSCSPISGHRSVSWYQQTPGQGLQFLFEYFSETQRNKGNFPGRFSGRQFSNSRSEMNVSTLELGDSALYLCASTLRGGPSEKLFFGSGTQLSVL.

This clonotype showed up just a few times. The chain couples TRBV7-2 to TRBJ2-1; 7 nucleotides line up with TRBD1. CDR3 size: 16 residues. V shed 7 bases and J 1 base; nucleotides not matched to a gene: 10. Germline lookup yields CDR1 SGHTA and CDR2 FQGNSA. The CDR3 DNA follows: TGTGCCAGCACCAGAATAGGGGGCAAGTCCTACAATGAGCAGTTCTTC. It translates to CASTRIGGKSYNEQFF.

This clonotype was seen ten or more times. The chain joins TRBV7-2 to TRBJ1-3; D is ambiguous. V shed 0 bases and J shed 3 bases, with 6 bases lying between them. There are 14 residues in the CDR3. The germline CDR1 and CDR2 sequences are SGHTA and FQGNSA. DNA of the CDR3: TGTGCCAGCAGCTTAGCGACTCTTGGAAACACCATATATTTT. Translating it yields CASSLATLGNTIYF.